A selection of T cell receptor beta chains follows, all from one sample in a study of cytomegalovirus exposure and HLA in healthy donors. Some clones are missing from TCRdb's copy, which holds only in-frame ones; the method was immunoSEQ multiplex PCR. Here the sample table reports approximately 190,000 clones. The specimen sequenced was PBMCs. These receptor sequences come from a man aged 25-45 years in good health and CMV-seronegative. CDR3s include the opening cysteine and the closing phenylalanine or tryptophan. The order of the fields is V gene, D gene, J gene, CDR3 DNA, CDR3 protein. D genes are given only for firm matches.

>TRBV7-9|TRBD1|TRBJ1-2
TGTGCCAGCAGCCAAAGACAGGGTAGGAATGGCTACACCTTC
CASSQRQGRNGYTF
>TRBV18|TRBD1|TRBJ2-7
TGTGCCAGCTCACTTACGGGACAGCCAGTGGAGCAGTACTTC
CASSLTGQPVEQYF
>TRBV6-6|.|TRBJ1-2
TGTGCCAGCAGTAAGGGGAACATTAATGTCTATGGCTACACCTTC
CASSKGNINVYGYTF
>TRBV9|TRBD2|TRBJ2-3
TGTGCCAGCAGCGTTTCGGGACTAGCGGGAACTAATACGCAGTATTTT
CASSVSGLAGTNTQYF
>TRBV6-6|.|TRBJ1-2
TGTGCCAGCAGTTACTCCTTAGGAGGACACTATGGCTACACCTTC
CASSYSLGGHYGYTF
>TRBV18|TRBD2|TRBJ2-5
TGTGCCAGCTCACCCAGCGGGGCTAGTGAGACCCAGTACTTC
CASSPSGASETQYF
>TRBV29-1|TRBD1|TRBJ1-4
TGCAGCGTTGAAGAAGGGACAGGGGCTGAAAAACTGTTTTTT
CSVEEGTGAEKLFF
>TRBV18|TRBD2|TRBJ2-1
TGTGCCAGCTCACCACCGAGACTAGCAGACTACAATGAGCAGTTCTTC
CASSPPRLADYNEQFF
>TRBV27|TRBD2|TRBJ2-1
TGTGCCAGCAGTCCATATTCCCCCTTAGCACTAGCGGGAACCTACAATGAGCAGTTCTTC
CASSPYSPLALAGTYNEQFF
>TRBV4-2|.|TRBJ2-3
TGTGCCAGCAGCCCCCCAGGCCGTACGGGAACAGATACGCAGTATTTT
CASSPPGRTGTDTQYF
>TRBV29-1|TRBD1|TRBJ2-7
TGCAGCGTTCCGGGACAGGGGTCCTACGAGCAGTACTTC
CSVPGQGSYEQYF
>TRBV4-3|.|TRBJ2-7
TGCGCCAGCAGCCAAGCATTGTTAGAGGGCGCCGAGCAGTACTTC
CASSQALLEGAEQYF
>TRBV10-1|TRBD2|TRBJ2-3
TGCGCCAGCAGTGAGTCTACTAGCGGGGGACTCACAGATACGCAGTATTTT
CASSESTSGGLTDTQYF
>TRBV5-1|.|TRBJ2-1
TGCGCCAGCAGCTTGGCCGGGAAGCTCAAGTCGGATGAGCAGTTCTTC
CASSLAGKLKSDEQFF
>TRBV19|.|TRBJ1-3
TGTGCCAGTACGACAGCCGGGTCTGGAAACACCATATATTTT
CASTTAGSGNTIYF
>TRBV6-5|.|TRBJ2-7
TGTGCCAGCAGTTACCGTGCGGACAGATTTCCCTACGAGCAGTACTTC
CASSYRADRFPYEQYF
>TRBV5-8|TRBD2|TRBJ2-1
TGTGCCAGCAGCTTGGCCGGGACTAGCGGGAAAGATGAGCAGTTCTTC
CASSLAGTSGKDEQFF
>TRBV6-1|TRBD1|TRBJ1-3
TGTGCCAGCAGTGAAGCAGGGGGCGTGGGAAACACCATATATTTT
CASSEAGGVGNTIYF
>TRBV27|TRBD2|TRBJ2-7
TGTGCCAGCTCGGGACTAGCGGGAGGTCTCCACGAGCAGTACTTC
CASSGLAGGLHEQYF
>TRBV5-3|TRBD2|TRBJ2-2
TGTGCCAGAATCCTCCCGGGGGTAGCGGGATCACTGTTTTTT
CARILPGVAGSLFF
>TRBV4-1|.|TRBJ2-7
TGCGCCAGCAGCCAACAATGGCGGGAAAGCTCCTACGAGCAGTACTTC
CASSQQWRESSYEQYF
>TRBV19|TRBD1|TRBJ2-3
TGTGCCAGTAGTAGCGGACAGGGAGTCACAGATACGCAGTATTTT
CASSSGQGVTDTQYF
>TRBV10-1|TRBD2|TRBJ2-2
TGCGCCAGCAAGAAGACTAGCGGGAGATGGGGCGGGGAGCTGTTTTTT
CASKKTSGRWGGELFF
>TRBV11-2|TRBD2|TRBJ2-2
TGTGCCAGCGGCTTGGGTATAGGACTAGCAAGGACCGGGGAGCTGTTTTTT
CASGLGIGLARTGELFF
>TRBV6-6|.|TRBJ2-7
TGTGCCAGCAGTATCGACAGGCAGTACTACGAGCAGTACTTC
CASSIDRQYYEQYF
>TRBV14|.|TRBJ2-1
TGTGCCAGCAGTGGGAGCGGTTACTCCTACAATGAGCAGTTCTTC
CASSGSGYSYNEQFF
>TRBV5-1|TRBD1|TRBJ2-3
TGCGCCAGCAGCTTGGGACAGGGGGCAGATACGCAGTATTTT
CASSLGQGADTQYF
>TRBV27|TRBD2|TRBJ2-3
TGTGCCAGCAGTTTACGTAGCGGGGGGGCGGGTACGCAGTATTTT
CASSLRSGGAGTQYF
>TRBV7-6|.|TRBJ1-2
TGTGCCAGCAGCTTGATACAGGTCAGGAATGGCTACACCTTC
CASSLIQVRNGYTF
>TRBV7-8|.|TRBJ1-1
TGTGCCAGCAGCTTAGTTGGGACAACGAACACTGAAGCTTTCTTT
CASSLVGTTNTEAFF
>TRBV10-1|TRBD1|TRBJ1-1
TGCGCCAGCAGTGAGAACCCAGGGGGAGCCACTGAAGCTTTCTTT
CASSENPGGATEAFF
>TRBV9|TRBD1|TRBJ2-3
TGTGCCAGCAGCCCAGGACAGGGGGCAGATACGCAGTATTTT
CASSPGQGADTQYF
>TRBV28|.|TRBJ2-2
TGTGCCAGCAAGACGGCAGGGTGGACCGGGGAGCTGTTTTTT
CASKTAGWTGELFF
>TRBV30|.|TRBJ1-1
TGTGCCTGGGGCCCCACGAGGCAAATGAACACTGAAGCTTTCTTT
CAWGPTRQMNTEAFF
>TRBV4-1|TRBD2|TRBJ2-1
TGCGCCAGCAGCCAAGGACTAGCGGGTTCCCTAATTAACAATGAGCAGTTCTTC
CASSQGLAGSLINNEQFF
>TRBV5-4|TRBD1|TRBJ2-5
TGTGCCAGCAGCCTCCCGACAGGGGGCCTTGGGGAGACCCAGTACTTC
CASSLPTGGLGETQYF
>TRBV10-1|TRBD2|TRBJ2-2
TGCGCCAGCGGACTAGCGCGAGCGGTGGGTGAACCTGGGGAGCTGTTTTTT
CASGLARAVGEPGELFF
>TRBV6-1|.|TRBJ1-3
TGTGCCAGCAGATCTGACAGGAAATCTGGAAACACCATATATTTT
CASRSDRKSGNTIYF
>TRBV9|TRBD1|TRBJ1-5
TGTGCCAGCAGCGTTGGACAGGGCCAGCCCCAGCATTTT
CASSVGQGQPQHF
>TRBV5-5|.|TRBJ1-5
TGTGCCAGCAGCTTGGCACAGGGAACTTATCAGCCCCAGCATTTT
CASSLAQGTYQPQHF
>TRBV30|.|TRBJ1-4
TGTGCCTGGAGGCCGGGGGAAATGGAAAAACTGTTTTTT
CAWRPGEMEKLFF
>TRBV5-1|.|TRBJ2-3
TGCGCCAGCAGGACTAGTTACGATACGCAGTATTTT
CASRTSYDTQYF
>TRBV13|.|TRBJ2-1
TGTGCCAGCTCCCGGCGGGCTAGTCACAATGAGCAGTTCTTC
CASSRRASHNEQFF
>TRBV7-2|.|TRBJ2-1
TGTGCCAGCAGCCGTTACAATGAGCAGTTCTTC
CASSRYNEQFF
>TRBV6-1|.|TRBJ2-7
TGTGCCAGCAGTGAAGCAATACAGGGAAATTTTTACGAGCAGTACTTC
CASSEAIQGNFYEQYF
>TRBV4-1|TRBD1|TRBJ2-7
TGCGCCAGCAGACAACCGGGACAGGGTCGTCTCGAGCAGTACTTC
CASRQPGQGRLEQYF
>TRBV6-6|.|TRBJ1-1
TGTGCCAGTATCGATGGGGGCATCACTGAAGCTTTCTTT
CASIDGGITEAFF
>TRBV6-1|TRBD1|TRBJ2-3
TGTGCCGTACAGGGGCCAAGCACAGATACGCAGTATTTT
CAVQGPSTDTQYF
>TRBV29-1|.|TRBJ1-2
TGCAGCGTTGTCGATAGGGGGACGTCTAACTATGGCTACACCTTC
CSVVDRGTSNYGYTF
>TRBV30|.|TRBJ2-7
TGTGCCTGGAGTAGCACCTACGAGCAGTACTTC
CAWSSTYEQYF
>TRBV6-1|TRBD1|TRBJ1-3
TGTGCCACTAGGAGTGGGACAGAGGACACCATATATTTT
CATRSGTEDTIYF
>TRBV19|.|TRBJ2-5
TGTGCCAGTAGCACAGGGCGACAAGAGACCCAGTACTTC
CASSTGRQETQYF
>TRBV19|.|TRBJ1-1
TGTGCCAGTAGCTTAAGGGGAGGGGCAGTTTGGGGCTCTGAAGCTTTCTTT
CASSLRGGAVWGSEAFF
>TRBV30|TRBD2|TRBJ2-5
TGTGCCTGGAGTCCTCCGGGACTAGCGGGAGTTGAGCAGTACTTC
CAWSPPGLAGVEQYF
>TRBV6-1|TRBD1|TRBJ2-7
TGTGCCAGCGGGCCATTTGGGACAGGGATTGGCGAGCAGTACTTC
CASGPFGTGIGEQYF
>TRBV30|TRBD2|TRBJ2-7
TGTGCCGTGGGGAAAACTAGCGGGTCGGGCGAGCAGTACTTC
CAVGKTSGSGEQYF
>TRBV5-6|.|TRBJ1-2
TGTGCCAGCAGCTTCCGCTCTCAGGGGAATGTGCGTTATGGCTACACCTTC
CASSFRSQGNVRYGYTF
>TRBV9|.|TRBJ1-1
TGTGCCAGCAGCTTACAGGACCTCGGCACTGAAGCTTTCTTT
CASSLQDLGTEAFF
>TRBV5-1|TRBD1|TRBJ2-7
TGCGCCAGCGGGGCCGGACAGGGGCCGAGGGAGCAGTACTTC
CASGAGQGPREQYF